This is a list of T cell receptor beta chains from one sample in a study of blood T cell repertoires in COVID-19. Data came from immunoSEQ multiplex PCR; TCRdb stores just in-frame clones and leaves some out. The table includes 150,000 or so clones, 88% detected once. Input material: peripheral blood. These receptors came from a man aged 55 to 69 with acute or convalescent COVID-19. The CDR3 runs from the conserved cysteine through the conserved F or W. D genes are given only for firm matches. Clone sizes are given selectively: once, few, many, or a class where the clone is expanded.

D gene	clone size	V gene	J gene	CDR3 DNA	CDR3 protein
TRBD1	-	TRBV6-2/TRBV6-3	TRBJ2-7	TGTGCCAGCAGTTACTCGACAGGGGTTTCGCTCGAGCAGTACTTC	CASSYSTGVSLEQYF
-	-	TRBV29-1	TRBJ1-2	TGCAGCGTTATGACCGGGACACCCAACCTCTATGGCTACACCTTC	CSVMTGTPNLYGYTF
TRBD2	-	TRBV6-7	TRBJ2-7	TGTGCCAGCAGTTACTCGAACGAGCGGGACGGGGCCCTTTCCTACGAGCAGTACTTC	CASSYSNERDGALSYEQYF
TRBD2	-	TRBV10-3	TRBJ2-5	TGTGCCAGCGGGATGGCTAGCGGGGGCGCGGACCAAGAGACCCAGTACTTC	CASGMASGGADQETQYF
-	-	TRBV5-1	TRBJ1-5	TGCGCCAGCAGCTTGGCAGGGATAGGGGATCAGCCCCAGCATTTT	CASSLAGIGDQPQHF
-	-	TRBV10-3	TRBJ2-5	TGTGCCATCAGTGACGTTGGCTCTTCGGAGACCCAGTACTTC	CAISDVGSSETQYF
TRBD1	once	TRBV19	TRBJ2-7	TGTGCCAGTAGGCCGACAGGGAGCTCCTACGAGCAGTACTTC	CASRPTGSSYEQYF
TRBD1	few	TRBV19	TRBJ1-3	TGTGCCAGTAGTATAGGGGACAGATTCTCTGGAAACACCATATATTTT	CASSIGDRFSGNTIYF
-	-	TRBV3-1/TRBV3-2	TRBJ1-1	TGTGCCAGCAGCCTTCGAGGCACTGAAGCTTTCTTT	CASSLRGTEAFF
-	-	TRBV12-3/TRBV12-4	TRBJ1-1	TGTGCCAGCAGTCCTCAGACAGATGAAGCTTTCTTT	CASSPQTDEAFF
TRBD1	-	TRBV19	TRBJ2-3	TGTGCCAGTAGCCTCGGACAGGGCTCAGATACGCAGTATTTT	CASSLGQGSDTQYF
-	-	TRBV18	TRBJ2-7	TGTGCCAGCTCCCCTGGTCCCGGGTACGAGCAGTACTTC	CASSPGPGYEQYF
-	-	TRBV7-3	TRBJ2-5	TGTGCCAGCAGCATACAGACAGGAGAGACCCAGTACTTC	CASSIQTGETQYF
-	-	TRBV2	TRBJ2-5	TGTGCCAGCAGTGAAACTAGGACAGCAGAGACCCAGTACTTC	CASSETRTAETQYF
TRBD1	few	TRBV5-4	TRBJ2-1	TGTGCCAGCAGCCGAGGACAGGGAAAGGGCCTGACCTACAATGAGCAGTTCTTC	CASSRGQGKGLTYNEQFF
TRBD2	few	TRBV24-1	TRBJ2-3	TGTGCCACCAGTGACTTACTAGCGGGGGGCACAGATACGCAGTATTTT	CATSDLLAGGTDTQYF
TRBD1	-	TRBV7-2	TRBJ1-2	TGTGCCAGCAGTAGGGACAGGGAGGTATATGGCTACACCTTC	CASSRDREVYGYTF
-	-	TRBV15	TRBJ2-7	TGTGCCACCAGCTCCCCCAGGGTAGGATACGAGCAGTACTTC	CATSSPRVGYEQYF
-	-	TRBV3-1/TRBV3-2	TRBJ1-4	TGTGCCAGCAGAGGAGGGCGGGGAGTAAGGGACGAAAAACTGTTTTTT	CASRGGRGVRDEKLFF
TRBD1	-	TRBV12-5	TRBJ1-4	TGTGCTAGTGGCCCGGGGACAGTCACTAATGAAAAACTGTTTTTT	CASGPGTVTNEKLFF
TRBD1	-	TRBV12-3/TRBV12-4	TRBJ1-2	TGTGCCAGCAGTTTAACAGGGGGCTATGGCTACACCTTC	CASSLTGGYGYTF
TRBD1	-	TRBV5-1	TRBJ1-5	TGCGCCAGCAGCACAGGACAGGAGGGTCAGCCCCAGCATTTT	CASSTGQEGQPQHF
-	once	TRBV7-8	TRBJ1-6	TGTGCCAGCAGCTTAGAGGCACAGAATTCACCCCTCCACTTT	CASSLEAQNSPLHF
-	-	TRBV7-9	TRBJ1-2	TGTGCCAGCAGCTCCCAAGGCAGGGCGGAATCCGGAGGCTACACCTTC	CASSSQGRAESGGYTF
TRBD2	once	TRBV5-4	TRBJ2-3	TGTGCCAGCAGCTACCCCCGGGGGACTAGCGGGGCCGCGGCGCAGTATTTT	CASSYPRGTSGAAAQYF
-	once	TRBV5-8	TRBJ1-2	TGTGCCAGCAGCTTGGGAGTCGTCGGCTACACCTTC	CASSLGVVGYTF
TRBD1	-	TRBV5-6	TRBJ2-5	TGTGCCAGCAGCTTTAGGACAGGGCGGGAGACCCAGTACTTC	CASSFRTGRETQYF
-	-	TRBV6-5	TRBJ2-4	TGTGCCAGCAGTTACTCCAGGGTTCAAGCCAAAAACATTCAGTACTTC	CASSYSRVQAKNIQYF
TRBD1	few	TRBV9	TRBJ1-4	TGTGCCAGCAGCGCCTTGGGACAGGGAGGAGAAAAACTGTTTTTT	CASSALGQGGEKLFF
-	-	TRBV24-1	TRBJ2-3	TGTGCCACCAGTGATCCCTCGTTCGGAGGTACGCAGTATTTT	CATSDPSFGGTQYF
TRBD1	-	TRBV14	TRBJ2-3	TGTGCCAGCAAAAGGGGGCCCACAGATACGCAGTATTTT	CASKRGPTDTQYF
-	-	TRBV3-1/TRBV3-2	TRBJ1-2	TGTGCCAGCAGCCAAGATGACAGTGGCGGCTACACCTTC	CASSQDDSGGYTF
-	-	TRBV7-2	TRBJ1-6	TGTGCCAGCAGCATTAGGGGATGGGGGCCAACTAATTCACCCCTCCACTTT	CASSIRGWGPTNSPLHF
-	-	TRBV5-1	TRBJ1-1	TGCGCCAGCAGCGGGGGGTTGATGGGGACTGAAGCTTTCTTT	CASSGGLMGTEAFF